This is a list of T cell receptor beta chains from one sample in a study of early T cells in non-severe SARS-CoV-2 infection. TCRdb analysed the 5' RACE reads with MiXCR anew, one entry per CDR3 protein. The sample has under 70,000 distinct CDR3 sequences, 4.9% seen once. Material for sequencing was whole blood. The receptors come from an adult who was a healthcare worker with PCR-confirmed SARS-CoV-2 infection or an uninfected control (not recorded which). Both conserved end residues are part of each CDR3. Fields, in order: CDR3 protein, V gene, J gene.

CDR3aa: CSVGEGAYEQYF
v_gene: TRBV29-1
j_gene: TRBJ2-7

CDR3aa: CASSRRNYGYTF
v_gene: TRBV5-4
j_gene: TRBJ1-2

CDR3aa: CASSLNEGARSPLHF
v_gene: TRBV7-9
j_gene: TRBJ1-6

CDR3aa: CASSLLGSRKAFF
v_gene: TRBV7-2
j_gene: TRBJ1-1

CDR3aa: CASRSGQNTGELFF
v_gene: TRBV10-1
j_gene: TRBJ2-2

CDR3aa: CASSFSRLVTDTQYF
v_gene: TRBV27
j_gene: TRBJ2-3

CDR3aa: CATSGRGSTDTQYF
v_gene: TRBV24-1
j_gene: TRBJ2-3

CDR3aa: CASSNNNYGYTF
v_gene: TRBV6-1
j_gene: TRBJ1-2

CDR3aa: CASSQGGLNYEQYF
v_gene: TRBV12-3/TRBV12-4
j_gene: TRBJ2-7

CDR3aa: CASSYSSGAMNTEAFF
v_gene: TRBV6-5
j_gene: TRBJ1-1

CDR3aa: CSARDPSGKKYEQYF
v_gene: TRBV20-1
j_gene: TRBJ2-7

CDR3aa: CASSPPRDREGNTIYF
v_gene: TRBV18
j_gene: TRBJ1-3

CDR3aa: CASSSQTGKDYGYTF
v_gene: TRBV27
j_gene: TRBJ1-2

CDR3aa: CSAATGTNLNTEAFF
v_gene: TRBV20-1
j_gene: TRBJ1-1

CDR3aa: CASSPLVGGYNSPLHF
v_gene: TRBV4-3
j_gene: TRBJ1-6

CDR3aa: CASSPISPGELFF
v_gene: TRBV6-2/TRBV6-3
j_gene: TRBJ2-2

CDR3aa: CASSREGRGNYGYTF
v_gene: TRBV5-5
j_gene: TRBJ1-2

CDR3aa: CASIAGNMNTEAFF
v_gene: TRBV19
j_gene: TRBJ1-1

CDR3aa: CASSLALTSGKANGELFF
v_gene: TRBV7-9
j_gene: TRBJ2-2

CDR3aa: CASNLGPQVLYEQYF
v_gene: TRBV25-1
j_gene: TRBJ2-7

CDR3aa: CASIGGTEYNEQFF
v_gene: TRBV19
j_gene: TRBJ2-1

CDR3aa: CSASMRLNTEAFF
v_gene: TRBV20-1
j_gene: TRBJ1-1

CDR3aa: CASSYPPGQGLREQYF
v_gene: TRBV6-6
j_gene: TRBJ2-7

CDR3aa: CASSWSADTQYF
v_gene: TRBV28
j_gene: TRBJ2-3

CDR3aa: CASSTGGGNGHF
v_gene: TRBV19
j_gene: TRBJ1-5

CDR3aa: CASSQESGTGSVSSYNEQFF
v_gene: TRBV3-1
j_gene: TRBJ2-1

CDR3aa: CAISEGAPNTGELFF
v_gene: TRBV10-3
j_gene: TRBJ2-2

CDR3aa: CASRKTGPGELFF
v_gene: TRBV6-5
j_gene: TRBJ2-2

CDR3aa: CASSSRLAGENEQFF
v_gene: TRBV4-2
j_gene: TRBJ2-1

CDR3aa: CASRTGSYNEQFF
v_gene: TRBV19
j_gene: TRBJ2-1

CDR3aa: CASSYSYEQYF
v_gene: TRBV14
j_gene: TRBJ2-7

CDR3aa: CASSTQQGSRNGYTF
v_gene: TRBV7-2
j_gene: TRBJ1-2

CDR3aa: CSVSGAGEYEQYF
v_gene: TRBV29-1
j_gene: TRBJ2-7

CDR3aa: CASSVDEGAAEQFF
v_gene: TRBV9
j_gene: TRBJ2-1

CDR3aa: CASSLYQGVTEAFF
v_gene: TRBV12-3/TRBV12-4
j_gene: TRBJ1-1

CDR3aa: CASWGPSHNEQFF
v_gene: TRBV28
j_gene: TRBJ2-1

CDR3aa: CATSEGRQGDTQYF
v_gene: TRBV24-1
j_gene: TRBJ2-3

CDR3aa: CASSLVATGNEQFF
v_gene: TRBV13
j_gene: TRBJ2-1

CDR3aa: CATGLAGVSVGGNEQFF
v_gene: TRBV10-3
j_gene: TRBJ2-1

CDR3aa: CASSSLFVVPDTQYF
v_gene: TRBV6-6
j_gene: TRBJ2-3

CDR3aa: CASSPANTYEQYF
v_gene: TRBV7-2
j_gene: TRBJ2-7

CDR3aa: CSVLHILNTEAFF
v_gene: TRBV29-1
j_gene: TRBJ1-1